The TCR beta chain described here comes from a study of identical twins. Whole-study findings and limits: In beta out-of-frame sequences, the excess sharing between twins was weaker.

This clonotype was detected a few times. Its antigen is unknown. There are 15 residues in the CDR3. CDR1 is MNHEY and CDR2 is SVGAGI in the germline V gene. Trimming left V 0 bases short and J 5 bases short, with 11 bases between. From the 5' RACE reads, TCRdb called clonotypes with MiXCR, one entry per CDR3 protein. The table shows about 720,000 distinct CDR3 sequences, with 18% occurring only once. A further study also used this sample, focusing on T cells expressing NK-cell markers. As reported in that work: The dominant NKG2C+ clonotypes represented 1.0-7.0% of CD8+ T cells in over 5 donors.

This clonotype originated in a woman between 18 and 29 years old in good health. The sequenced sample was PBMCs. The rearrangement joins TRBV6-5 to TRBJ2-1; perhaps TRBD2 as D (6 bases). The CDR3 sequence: CASSYSSSVDNEQFF. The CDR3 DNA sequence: TGTGCCAGCAGTTACTCATCTAGCGTGGACAATGAGCAGTTCTTC.